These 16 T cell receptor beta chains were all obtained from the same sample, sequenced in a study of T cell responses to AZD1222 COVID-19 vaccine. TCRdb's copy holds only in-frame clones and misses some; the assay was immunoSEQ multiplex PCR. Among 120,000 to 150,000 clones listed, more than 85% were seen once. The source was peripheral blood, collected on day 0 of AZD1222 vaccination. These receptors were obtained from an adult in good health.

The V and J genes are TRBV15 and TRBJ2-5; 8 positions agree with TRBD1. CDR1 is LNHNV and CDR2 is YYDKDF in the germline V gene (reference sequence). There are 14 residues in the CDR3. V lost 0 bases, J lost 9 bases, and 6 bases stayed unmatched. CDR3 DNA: TGTGCCACCAGCAGAGAGGACAGGGCATTAGCCCAGTACTTC. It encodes CATSREDRALAQYF.

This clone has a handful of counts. CDR3 protein: CASRPTGGQPQHF. CDR3 sequence (DNA): TGTGCCAGCAGACCTACAGGCGGGCAGCCCCAGCATTTT. This chain uses TRBV6-2 or TRBV6-3 with TRBJ1-5; D may be TRBD1 (5 bases). Looked up from germline, CDR1 is MNHEY and CDR2 is SVGEGT. Trimming took 6 bases from V and 7 from J, leaving 13 bases between them. The CDR3 covers 13 residues.

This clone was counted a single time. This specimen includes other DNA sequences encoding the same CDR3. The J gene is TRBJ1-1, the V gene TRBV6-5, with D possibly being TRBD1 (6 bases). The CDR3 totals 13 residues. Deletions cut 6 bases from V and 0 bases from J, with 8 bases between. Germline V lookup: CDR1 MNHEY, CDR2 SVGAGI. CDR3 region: CASRGQLNTEAFF. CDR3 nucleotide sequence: TGTGCCAGCAGAGGACAGCTGAACACTGAAGCTTTCTTT.

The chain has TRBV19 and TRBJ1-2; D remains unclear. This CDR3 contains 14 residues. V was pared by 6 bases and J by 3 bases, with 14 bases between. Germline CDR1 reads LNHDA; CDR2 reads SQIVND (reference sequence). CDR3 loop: CASSTLRADYGYTF. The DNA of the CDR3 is TGTGCCAGTAGCACCCTTAGGGCGGACTATGGCTACACCTTC.

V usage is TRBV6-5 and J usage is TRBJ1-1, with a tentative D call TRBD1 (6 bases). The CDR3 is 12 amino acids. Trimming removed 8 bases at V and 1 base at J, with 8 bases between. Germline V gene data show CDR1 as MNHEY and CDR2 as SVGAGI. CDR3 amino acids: CASGTTNTEAFF. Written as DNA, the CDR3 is TGTGCCAGCGGGACAACGAACACTGAAGCTTTCTTT.

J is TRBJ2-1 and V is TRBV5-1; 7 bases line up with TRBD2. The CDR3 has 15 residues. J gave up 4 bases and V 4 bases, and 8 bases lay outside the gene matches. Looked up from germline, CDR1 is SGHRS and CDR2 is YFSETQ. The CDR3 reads CASSMGLPDYNEQFF. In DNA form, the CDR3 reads TGCGCCAGCAGCATGGGACTACCGGATTACAATGAGCAGTTCTTC.

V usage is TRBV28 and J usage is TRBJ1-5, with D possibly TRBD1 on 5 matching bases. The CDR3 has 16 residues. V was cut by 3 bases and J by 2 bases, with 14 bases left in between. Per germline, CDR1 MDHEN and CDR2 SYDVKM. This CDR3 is CASSFRRQYRNQPQHF. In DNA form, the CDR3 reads TGTGCCAGCAGTTTTAGAAGACAGTACCGCAATCAGCCCCAGCATTTT.

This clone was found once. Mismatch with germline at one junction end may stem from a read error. The CDR3 nucleotides are TGTGCCACCAGTAGAGAGAGACAGACCGAGCAGTACTTC. Protein: CATSRERQTEQYF. The J gene is TRBJ2-7, the V gene TRBV15; D perhaps matches TRBD1 (5 bases). From germline, CDR1 is LNHNV and CDR2 YYDKDF (reference sequence). The CDR3 has 13 residues.

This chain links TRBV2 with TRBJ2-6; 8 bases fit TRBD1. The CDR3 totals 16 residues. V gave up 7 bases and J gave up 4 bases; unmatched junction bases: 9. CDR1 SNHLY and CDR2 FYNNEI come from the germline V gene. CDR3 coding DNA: TGTGCCAGCACCTTGGACAGGGCGGCAGGGGCCAACGTCCTGACTTTC. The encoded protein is CASTLDRAAGANVLTF.

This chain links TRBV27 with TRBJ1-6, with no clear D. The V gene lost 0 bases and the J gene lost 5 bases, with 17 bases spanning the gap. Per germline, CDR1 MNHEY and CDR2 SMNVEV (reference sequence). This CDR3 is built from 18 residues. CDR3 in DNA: TGTGCCAGCAGTTTATCAATAGCCGGGATCCTAAATAATTCACCCCTCCACTTT. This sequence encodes CASSLSIAGILNNSPLHF.

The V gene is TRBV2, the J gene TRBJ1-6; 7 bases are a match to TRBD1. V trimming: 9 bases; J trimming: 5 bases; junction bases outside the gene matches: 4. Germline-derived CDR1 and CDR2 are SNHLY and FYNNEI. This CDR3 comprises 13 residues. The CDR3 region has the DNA TGTGCCAGTAGGGACAGAGATAATTCACCCCTCCACTTT. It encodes CASRDRDNSPLHF.

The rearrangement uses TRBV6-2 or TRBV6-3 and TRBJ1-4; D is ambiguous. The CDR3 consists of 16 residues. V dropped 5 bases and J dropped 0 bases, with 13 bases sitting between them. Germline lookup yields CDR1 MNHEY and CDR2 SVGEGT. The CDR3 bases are TGTGCCAGCAGTCGACCGACCGGCGCAACTAATGAAAAACTGTTTTTT. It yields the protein CASSRPTGATNEKLFF.

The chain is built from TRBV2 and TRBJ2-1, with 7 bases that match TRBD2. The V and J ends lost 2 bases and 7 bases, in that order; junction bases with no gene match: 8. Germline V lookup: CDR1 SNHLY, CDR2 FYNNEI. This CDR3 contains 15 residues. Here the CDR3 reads CASSELRGGPNEQFF. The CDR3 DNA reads TGTGCCAGCAGTGAACTTAGGGGAGGGCCTAATGAGCAGTTCTTC.

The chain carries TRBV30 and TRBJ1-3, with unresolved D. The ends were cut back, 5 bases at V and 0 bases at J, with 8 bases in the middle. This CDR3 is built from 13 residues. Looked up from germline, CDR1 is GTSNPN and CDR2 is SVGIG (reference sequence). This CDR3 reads CAWARRSGNTIYF. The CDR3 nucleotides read TGTGCCTGGGCGAGACGCTCTGGAAACACCATATATTTT.

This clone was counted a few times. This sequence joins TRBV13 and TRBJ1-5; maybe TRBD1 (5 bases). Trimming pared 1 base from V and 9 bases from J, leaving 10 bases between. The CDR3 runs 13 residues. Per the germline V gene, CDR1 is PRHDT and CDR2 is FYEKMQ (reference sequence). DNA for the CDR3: TGTGCCAGCAGCTTAGTAGGGGAACGGCCCCAGCATTTT. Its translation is CASSLVGERPQHF.

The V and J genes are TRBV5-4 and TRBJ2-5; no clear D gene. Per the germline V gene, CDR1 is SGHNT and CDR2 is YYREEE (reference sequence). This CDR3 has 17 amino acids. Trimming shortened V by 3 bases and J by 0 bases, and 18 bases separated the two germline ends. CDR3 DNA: TGTGCCAGCAGCTCCGGCGTTAGCCCTTCGTACCAAGAGACCCAGTACTTC. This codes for CASSSGVSPSYQETQYF.